The T cell receptor (beta chain) described here comes from a study of shared clonotypes between healthy human individuals. This table comes from immunoSEQ multiplex PCR, and its TCRdb copy is limited to in-frame clones, with some not included. The sample has more than 2 million clones; 85% to 95% are singletons. Germline CDR1 is MDHEN and CDR2 is SYDVKM. V dropped 7 bases and J dropped 4; count of bases not matched to a gene: 5. This CDR3 has 13 residues. This clonotype originated in a man aged 18 to 30 in good health. The sequenced sample was naive CD4+ T cells sorted from blood. The subset here: CD45RA+ positively selected. This chain connects TRBV28 to TRBJ2-7; 9 positions agree with TRBD1. The chain's CDR3 is CASTWDRAYEQYF. The DNA for the CDR3 is TGTGCCAGCACCTGGGACAGGGCGTACGAGCAGTACTTC.